Below are 6 T cell receptor beta chains sequenced from a single sample in a study of technical replicates of blood from a few donors. Repertoires were generated with immunoSEQ multiplex PCR, while TCRdb's copy carries only in-frame clones and drops some. The sample has roughly 40,000 clones; around 96% are singletons. The sequenced sample was T cells isolated from PBMCs. The receptor source for this set is a human donor in good health.

This clone occurred once. V usage is TRBV5-6 and J usage is TRBJ2-3; possibly TRBD2 for D (6 bases). This CDR3 region has 14 residues. Trimming left V 1 base short and J 4 bases short, with 10 bases between. Germline lookup yields CDR1 SGHDT and CDR2 YYEEEE. The CDR3 coding sequence is TGTGCCAGCAGCTTGAGCCCGGGAGCAGATACGCAGTATTTT. As protein: CASSLSPGADTQYF.

The rearrangement joins TRBV29-1 to TRBJ2-5, with TRBD2 matching over 10 bases. Trimming took 0 bases from V and 5 from J; bases not matched to a gene: 3. This CDR3 has 14 residues. Germline CDR1 is SQVTM and CDR2 is ANQGSEA. CDR3 nucleotides: TGCAGCGTTGAAGAGCTGGGACTAGCGGAGACCCAGTACTTC. Residues: CSVEELGLAETQYF.

The rearrangement joins TRBV6-1 to TRBJ1-1; possibly TRBD1 for D (6 bases). The CDR3 runs 14 residues. From germline, CDR1 is MNHNS and CDR2 SASEGT. The V gene lost 3 bases and the J gene lost 2 bases, with 10 bases spanning the gap. The CDR3 nucleotides read TGTGCCAGCAGTGACAGGACAGAAAACACTGAAGCTTTCTTT. The encoded protein is CASSDRTENTEAFF.

The chain couples TRBV2 to TRBJ2-3; TRBD2 aligns across 8 bases. The CDR3 is 17 residues long. V shed 4 bases, J shed 5 bases, and the junction held 14 bases outside the gene matches. In germline, CDR1 is SNHLY, CDR2 FYNNEI. The CDR3 protein is CASSARGRRALGDTQYF. As DNA, the CDR3 is TGTGCCAGCAGTGCTCGCGGGAGGAGGGCTTTGGGAGATACGCAGTATTTT.

The chain uses TRBV9 and TRBJ2-3; TRBD2 matches at 9 bases. J gave up 2 bases and V 0 bases, and 4 bases lay outside the gene matches. Germline assignment: CDR1 SGDLS and CDR2 YYNGEE. The CDR3 runs 16 residues. The CDR3 here is CASSVGAGGLTDTQYF. The CDR3, as DNA: TGTGCCAGCAGCGTAGGAGCGGGAGGACTCACAGATACGCAGTATTTT.

The chain is built from TRBV4-3 and TRBJ1-1; D gene uncertain. Germline lookup yields CDR1 LGHNA and CDR2 YSLEER. The CDR3 consists of 13 residues. Trimming left V 1 base short and J 5 bases short, with 8 bases between. The CDR3 DNA follows: TGCGCCAGCAGCCAAGGGGCGGGGACTGAAGCTTTCTTT. It translates to CASSQGAGTEAFF.